The sequence of this T cell receptor beta chain was determined in a study of cytotoxic CD8 clonotypes in ibrutinib-treated CLL. Study at large: Following treatment for a median around 11 months, range 6 to 36, response samples were then taken.

This clone was counted between two and nine times. The CDR3 runs to 17 residues. The germline gives CDR1 LGHNA, CDR2 YNFKEQ. The V gene end was trimmed by 1 base and the J gene end by 0 bases; junction bases not matched to a gene: 6. Researchers set a sequencing depth target of 1 in 200,000 to 1 in 1 million T cells. The repertoire was sequenced with immunoSEQ multiplex PCR; TCRdb's copy has only in-frame clones and lacks some. The table has 11,000 to 15,000 clones, 50% to 55% seen once. This TCR was sampled from a human donor with chronic lymphocytic leukemia. This sequence joins TRBV4-2 and TRBJ2-1; 7 bases are shared with TRBD2. The source material was PBMCs, sampled at a 24-month disease-progression time point, from a patient treated with ibrutinib. CDR3 region: CASSQVAGFSSYNEQFF. The CDR3 DNA is TGTGCCAGCAGCCAAGTAGCGGGCTTTAGCTCCTACAATGAGCAGTTCTTC.